This T cell receptor beta chain was profiled in a study of T-cell memory formation after mild COVID-19. Whole-study context: Clustering of TCRs was largely donor specific. Regarding the study as a whole: Later expanders leaned CD4+, whereas day 15 to 85 contracting clones were balanced CD4/CD8.

As to this clonotype: As yet, its antigen is unknown.

TCRdb redid the calling of the 5' RACE reads with MiXCR, one entry per CDR3 protein. Seen here are approximately 350,000 distinct CDR3 sequences, 13% observed once, and the top ten hold roughly 23%. V dropped 5 bases and J dropped 1 base, with 15 bases sitting between them. The CDR3 sequence is 16 residues long. The J gene is TRBJ1-5, the V gene TRBV12-3 or TRBV12-4; D is uncertain. The sequence derives from a man between 18 and 35 years old who had mild COVID-19 (a few samples of this study predate the infection). Cell type and time point are not known. The material sequenced was PBMCs or a T cell subset sorted from them (not recorded which). The CDR3 protein is CASSAGLHTSNQPQHF. As DNA, the CDR3 is TGTGCCAGCAGTGCGGGTCTGCATACCAGCAATCAGCCCCAGCATTTT.